The clone carrying this T cell receptor (beta chain) has ten or more counts. Antigen unknown. This record belongs to a study of metastatic and nonmetastatic thyroid tumors. Across the study: The study looked at repertoires side by side in blood and in tumor or nodule tissue from malignant and benign thyroid patients.

Whole-study findings and limits: When malignant thyroid tumors were compared with benign nodules, TCR beta diversity was reportedly significantly higher in the malignant tumors. This held in both blood and tumor samples.

Per the authors' pipeline: The authors used CDR3 differences across clinicopathological groups to build a distant-metastasis classifier for papillary thyroid cancer. MiXCR reprocessed the PCR reads for TCRdb. The V and J calls were not made by the authors but by TCRdb's processing. The table has roughly 29,000 clones, more than 20% seen once. V gave up 3 bases and J gave up 2 bases, with 17 bases separating them. The germline gives CDR1 KGHSH, CDR2 LQKENI. The CDR3 is 16 residues long. Every patient underwent thyroid surgery untreated. The TCR comes from a female donor with papillary thyroid cancer or a benign thyroid nodule (not recorded which). Some clones in this sample may be carry-over from other donors' samples. The specimen was blood. The rearrangement uses TRBV18 and TRBJ2-7, with D possibly matching TRBD1 (5 bases). CDR3 residues: CASSPIKGPSTYEQYF. CDR3 sequence (DNA): TGTGCCAGCTCACCGATTAAGGGGCCCAGCACCTACGAGCAGTACTTC.